This T cell receptor beta chain came from a study of blood T cell repertoires in COVID-19. Trimming stripped 1 base from V and 4 bases from J, with 14 bases between. This CDR3 has 17 amino acids. Germline assignment: CDR1 MDHEN and CDR2 SYDVKM. A Seattle source enrolled patients during active infection and followed them longitudinally. Authors' data handling: By means of reference gene primer amplification, nucleated cell counts were estimated. Sequenced by immunoSEQ multiplex PCR; TCRdb stores in-frame clones only, minus some. V and J calls and clone size are as listed in that table; D and trimming were resolved from the DNA. The sample shows hundreds of thousands of clones, 70% to 90% of them seen only once.

V usage is TRBV28 and J usage is TRBJ1-6; D unclear. The clonotype originates from a woman in her sixties or seventies with COVID-19, enrolled during active disease. Sequencing was done on a sample of peripheral blood. CDR3: CASSLSSGLSYNSPLHF. CDR3 bases: TGTGCCAGCAGTTTATCCTCCGGACTGTCGTATAATTCACCCCTCCACTTT.